This T cell receptor (beta chain) was documented in a study of T cells in Graves' hyperthyroidism and ophthalmopathy. Patients counted as stable if ophthalmopathy did not develop within 18 months. Germline loops: CDR1 MNHNS, CDR2 SASEGT. This CDR3 is built from 14 residues. Unmatched junction bases numbered 2, after V lost 7 bases and J lost 0 bases. RNA transcripts provided the source from which TCR beta CDR3 regions were amplified. An initial round of RT-PCR targeting the TCR CDR3 relied on the HTBI primer set. MiXCR, run by TCRdb on the multiplex PCR reads, gives a single entry per CDR3 protein. The top ten clones hold under 55% of a sample with fewer than 350,000 distinct CDR3 sequences, roughly 18% of them seen once.

Sequencing used blood. The rearrangement uses TRBV6-1 and TRBJ2-3; TRBD2 agrees at 9 bases. The TCR comes from a woman aged 50 to 65 with Graves' hyperthyroidism. CDR3 DNA: TGTGCCAGCACAGCGGGAGGTAGCACAGATACGCAGTATTTT. It translates to CASTAGGSTDTQYF.